The 21 T cell receptor beta chains below come from one sample, sequenced in a study of CD8 T cells in Susac syndrome. Random hexamers were used to reverse transcribe an amount of about 0.45 to 1 ug RNA. TCRdb itself ran the immunoSEQ multiplex PCR reads through MiXCR, one entry per CDR3 protein. The table records roughly 100,000 distinct CDR3 sequences, 96% of them present only once. Sequencing was done on a sample of CD8+ T cells from PBMCs. These TCRs come from a human donor with Susac syndrome.

The chain carries TRBV6-5 and TRBJ2-5, with D possibly being TRBD1 or TRBD2 (5 bases each). V lost 0 bases and J lost 6, with 11 bases in between. The CDR3 has 14 amino acids. The germline CDR1 and CDR2 sequences are MNHEY and SVGAGI. The CDR3 sequence: CASSYSGTVQTQYF. The CDR3 DNA reads TGTGCCAGCAGTTACTCGGGGACCGTCCAGACCCAGTACTTC.

This chain uses TRBV2 with TRBJ1-4, with 8 positions matching TRBD1. The ends lost 8 bases at V and 5 bases at J; junction bases unmatched: 7. CDR3 length: 14 residues. CDR1 is SNHLY and CDR2 is FYNNEI in the germline V gene. The CDR3: CASRQGNRNEKLFF. The CDR3 nucleotides are TGTGCCAGCCGACAGGGGAATAGGAATGAAAAACTGTTTTTT.

The rearrangement uses TRBV20-1 and TRBJ2-5; 9 positions agree with TRBD2. This CDR3 is built from 15 residues. V lost 0 bases and J lost 4; bases outside the gene matches: 6. Germline loops: CDR1 DFQATT, CDR2 SNEGSKA (reference sequence). CDR3 nucleotides: TGCAGTGCTAGAGATTTGCTAGCGGGGCTAGAGACCCAGTACTTC. Residues: CSARDLLAGLETQYF.

This chain joins TRBV4-3 and TRBJ1-6; D possibly corresponds to TRBD1 (5 bases). The CDR3 length is 15 residues. Germline CDR1 LGHNA, CDR2 YSLEER. V lost 0 bases, J lost 9 bases, and 12 bases lay in between. The CDR3 sequence is CASSQEARVGSPLHF. The CDR3 DNA sequence: TGCGCCAGCAGCCAAGAAGCCAGGGTGGGTTCACCCCTCCACTTT.

V is TRBV20-1 and J is TRBJ2-5; 12 bases agree with TRBD2. Unmatched junction bases numbered 9, after V lost 2 bases and J lost 5 bases. This CDR3 is built from 16 residues. Germline CDR1 is DFQATT and CDR2 is SNEGSKA (reference sequence). CDR3 DNA sequence: TGCAGTGCTAGAAGGGTCCGGCTAGCGGGGGGGGAGACCCAGTACTTC. It yields the protein CSARRVRLAGGETQYF.

The CDR3 loop is CASSLLETEAFF. The CDR3 nucleotides are TGTGCCAGCAGCCTCCTGGAGACTGAAGCTTTCTTT. V and J are TRBV3-1 and TRBJ1-1; unclear D gene. The V end was cut by 4 bases, the J end by 5 bases, with 8 bases between. The length of the CDR3 is 12 residues. Germline CDR1 LGHDT, CDR2 YNNKEL (reference sequence).

The chain couples TRBV20-1 to TRBJ2-2; TRBD1 aligns across 7 bases. V dropped 5 bases and J dropped 8; count of bases not matched to a gene: 8. CDR1 is DFQATT, CDR2 SNEGSKA, per germline (reference sequence). The CDR3 has 13 amino acids. CDR3 residues: CSALDRAYGELFF. The CDR3 bases are TGCAGTGCTCTCGACAGGGCCTATGGGGAGCTGTTTTTT.

The chain couples TRBV20-1 to TRBJ1-2; TRBD1 aligns across 7 bases. Germline V gene lookup returns CDR1 DFQATT and CDR2 SNEGSKA (reference sequence). The CDR3 runs to 13 residues. CDR3 DNA sequence: TGCAGAACGGGGACAGATCGCAGCTATGGCTACACCTTC. It yields the protein CRTGTDRSYGYTF.

The rearrangement joins TRBV30 to TRBJ1-5, with D possibly matching TRBD1 (6 bases). V lost 0 bases, J lost 1 base, and 10 bases lay in between. The CDR3 sequence is 15 residues long. Germline CDR1 reads GTSNPN; CDR2 reads SVGIG (reference sequence). The CDR3 DNA reads TGTGCCTGGAGTGTAAGGGGGGGCAGCAATCAGCCCCAGCATTTT. Its translation is CAWSVRGGSNQPQHF.

The CDR3 sequence is CASSTGGAASGQPQHF. As DNA, the CDR3 is TGTGCCAGCTCGACAGGGGGAGCCGCATCAGGTCAGCCCCAGCATTTT. This rearrangement joins TRBV6-6 to TRBJ1-5, with TRBD1 matching 9 bases. V was pared by 8 bases and J by 6 bases, with 14 bases of the junction left unmatched. CDR3 size: 16 residues. CDR1 is MNHNY and CDR2 is SVGAGI in the germline V gene (reference sequence).

The chain employs TRBV28 and TRBJ2-7; D is perhaps TRBD1 (5 bases). Germline lookup yields CDR1 MDHEN and CDR2 SYDVKM. This CDR3 has 13 residues. Deletions cut 3 bases from V and 3 bases from J, with 9 bases between. In DNA, the CDR3 is TGTGCCAGCAGTTTGGTCAGGGTCTACGAGCAGTACTTC. It translates to CASSLVRVYEQYF. Based on the CDR3 plus reference TRBV28 and TRBJ2-7, the full variable domain is DVKVTQSSRYLVKRTGEKVFLECVQDMDHENMFWYRQDPGLGLRLIYFSYDVKMKEKGDIPEGYSVSREKKERFSLILESASTNQTSMYLCASSLVRVYEQYFGPGTRLTVT.

J is TRBJ1-3 and V is TRBV12-3 or TRBV12-4; D is uncertain. V was pared by 3 bases and J by 7 bases, with 4 bases between. There are 11 residues in the CDR3. The CDR3 is CASSFENTIYF. Here the CDR3 DNA reads TGTGCCAGCAGTTTCGAGAACACCATATATTTT.

V and J are TRBV2 and TRBJ2-7; D remains ambiguous. CDR1 is SNHLY and CDR2 is FYNNEI in the germline V gene. The CDR3 contains 12 residues. Trimming stripped 2 bases from V and 0 bases from J, with 2 bases between. The CDR3 is CASSETSYEQYF. As DNA, the CDR3 is TGTGCCAGCAGTGAAACCTCCTACGAGCAGTACTTC. Based on the CDR3 plus reference TRBV2 and TRBJ2-7, the full variable domain is EPEVTQTPSHQVTQMGQEVILRCVPISNHLYFYWYRQILGQKVEFLVSFYNNEISEKSEIFDDQFSVERPDGSNFTLKIRSTKLEDSAMYFCASSETSYEQYFGPGTRLTVT.

This CDR3 reads CATSDGRTNTGELFF. The DNA of the CDR3 is TGTGCCACCAGTGATGGCAGAACGAACACCGGGGAGCTGTTTTTT. The rearrangement links TRBV24-1 to TRBJ2-2; no reliable D call. CDR3 length: 15 residues. The germline V gene has CDR1 KGHDR and CDR2 SFDVKD. V lost 3 bases and J lost 0, with 7 bases in between.

The chain joins TRBV15 to TRBJ1-5; a weak D match, TRBD1 (5 bases). The CDR3 sequence is 15 residues long. Germline lookup yields CDR1 LNHNV and CDR2 YYDKDF (reference sequence). Trimming removed 0 bases at V and 3 bases at J, with 9 bases between. CDR3 loop: CATSRDRGVNQPQHF. The CDR3 DNA sequence: TGTGCCACCAGCAGAGACCGGGGGGTCAATCAGCCCCAGCATTTT.

The chain carries TRBV10-2 and TRBJ2-1; 8 nucleotides line up with TRBD2. The CDR3 consists of 15 residues. The germline V gene encodes CDR1 WSHSY and CDR2 SAAADI. Trimming removed 3 bases from V and 0 bases from J; junction bases left unmatched: 1. The chain's CDR3 is CASSESGSSYNEQFF. The DNA of the CDR3 is TGCGCCAGCAGTGAAAGCGGGAGCTCCTACAATGAGCAGTTCTTC.

The chain has TRBV20-1 and TRBJ1-1; 8 bases match TRBD1. Germline V gives CDR1 DFQATT, CDR2 SNEGSKA (reference sequence). The CDR3 runs to 12 residues. The CDR3 coding sequence is TGCAGAAGACAGGGGCCTTCCACTGAAGCTTTCTTT. It codes for CRRQGPSTEAFF.

The V gene is TRBV4-3, the J gene TRBJ2-7, with D perhaps TRBD1 (5 bases). The CDR3 is 17 residues long. Germline CDR1 reads LGHNA; CDR2 reads YSLEER. V was pared by 0 bases and J by 2 bases, with 17 bases between. The CDR3 bases are TGCGCCAGCAGCCAAGATCTAGTCAACAGGCCCGCCTACGAGCAGTACTTC. Its translation: CASSQDLVNRPAYEQYF.

The chain combines TRBV7-2 with TRBJ1-6, with 7 nucleotides matching TRBD1. The V segment lost 7 bases and the J segment 2 bases; nucleotides outside the gene matches: 5. From germline, CDR1 is SGHTA and CDR2 FQGNSA. This CDR3 contains 15 residues. The CDR3 sequence is CASIYRGTYNSPLHF. CDR3 bases: TGTGCCAGCATCTACAGGGGTACCTATAATTCACCCCTCCACTTT. The full variable domain, rest sourced from reference TRBV7-2 and TRBJ1-6, is GAGVSQSPSNKVTEKGKDVELRCDPISGHTALYWYRQSLGQGLEFLIYFQGNSAPDKSGLPSDRFSAERTGGSVSTLTIQRTQQEDSAVYLCASIYRGTYNSPLHFGNGTRLTVT.

V usage is TRBV3-1 and J usage is TRBJ1-4; D gene uncertain. V was trimmed by 0 bases and J by 4 bases, leaving 12 bases between them. CDR3 length: 16 residues. Germline CDR1 LGHDT, CDR2 YNNKEL (reference sequence). The CDR3 loop reads CASSQETEGGNEKLFF. The DNA of the CDR3 is TGTGCCAGCAGCCAAGAGACGGAGGGCGGTAATGAAAAACTGTTTTTT.

The chain carries TRBV30 and TRBJ2-3; D remains unclear. V shed 0 bases and J shed 2 bases, with 9 bases lying between them. This CDR3 has 14 residues. The germline CDR1 and CDR2 sequences are GTSNPN and SVGIG (reference sequence). Here the CDR3 DNA reads TGTGCCTGGAGTGTACAAGGGTTCACAGATACGCAGTATTTT. It is translated as CAWSVQGFTDTQYF.